This T cell receptor beta chain derives from a study of T cells after yellow fever vaccination. Study results and limitations: Although most clonotypes did not, a small share appeared in both CD4 and CD8 compartments. Weaker overall was a secondary response that nonetheless peaked faster, on day 5 versus 15.

This clonotype occurred many times. Its antigen is unknown. The ends were cut back, 0 bases at V and 1 base at J, with 19 bases in the middle. Germline V CDR1 and CDR2: ENHRY, SYGVKD. This CDR3 has 18 amino acids. TCRdb re-analysed the 5' RACE reads in MiXCR, keeping a single row per CDR3 protein. The table lists around 140,000 distinct CDR3 sequences, around 7.7% of them singletons. The sequencing here drew on CD4+ T cells sorted from PBMCs, taken 5 days after the yellow fever booster vaccination. The chain has TRBV10-3 and TRBJ2-7, with D unresolved. The sequence came from a man aged 25 to 45 who received the YFV17D yellow fever vaccine. CDR3 coding DNA: TGTGCCATCAGTGAGTCGAGTGGCAAGTCGAGCCTTTCCTACGAGCAGTACTTC. This codes for CAISESSGKSSLSYEQYF.